Listed below are T cell receptor beta chains from one sample, sequenced in a study of blood T cell repertoires in COVID-19. Sequenced by immunoSEQ multiplex PCR; TCRdb stores in-frame clones only, minus some. The sample gives more than 100,000 clones, 75% to 90% of which show up once; about 4.5% is in the top ten. Source material: peripheral blood. The receptors originated from a man aged 35 to 55 with acute or convalescent COVID-19. CDR3s leave out the opening cysteine and the closing phenylalanine or tryptophan. A D gene is named only where the DNA matches it firmly.

D | V | length | CDR3
TRBD1 | TRBV5-5 | 15 | ASSEGQTGRSNQPQH
- | TRBV11-2 | 11 | ASSLPAGMEQY
- | TRBV19 | 11 | ASSIGGYTEAF
TRBD2 | TRBV5-5 | 12 | ASSLGGRAYEQY
TRBD1 | TRBV11-2 | 13 | ASTQDGTGVYGYT
- | TRBV20-1 | 11 | SASVDSNTEAF
TRBD1 | TRBV6-5 | 13 | ASSQDRGANTEAF
TRBD1 | TRBV18 | 15 | ASSPPVRTGDDYGYT
- | TRBV11-2 | 12 | ASSQEGSGNTIY
- | TRBV19 | 13 | ASRPGTSRTGELF
TRBD1 | TRBV6-2/TRBV6-3 | 13 | ASSKIRDRDYEQY
- | TRBV6-1 | 12 | ASSEARQGPSYT
- | TRBV5-6 | 12 | ASSYTGTTGELF
- | TRBV12-3/TRBV12-4 | 10 | ASSPGVQPQH
TRBD2 | TRBV7-7 | 13 | ASSLVAGNYNEQF
- | TRBV5-1 | 17 | ASSQGPRGPSIPPYEQY
- | TRBV27 | 10 | ASRSWAGGYT
TRBD1 | TRBV19 | 11 | ASSGTGEQPQH
TRBD1 | TRBV3-1/TRBV3-2 | 16 | ASSHAQRRGLSADTQY
- | TRBV9 | 13 | ASSPEPGDEGEQY
- | TRBV7-8 | 10 | ASSFITDTQY
TRBD1 | TRBV4-1 | 12 | ASSEQGTGYGYT
- | TRBV3-1/TRBV3-2 | 11 | ASSQVRGDTQY
- | TRBV18 | 11 | ASSVVASTEAF
- | TRBV7-9 | 15 | ASSLPSGGPPNTEAF
- | TRBV19 | 13 | ASSSVGKGVTEAF
- | TRBV5-1 | 13 | ASSRSGVLTDTQY
TRBD1 | TRBV27 | 15 | ASSLSYPGQGAYEQY
TRBD1 | TRBV6-2/TRBV6-3 | 13 | ASRPDRGNEEKLF
- | TRBV5-4 | 13 | ASSLARGAVGGYT
TRBD1 | TRBV9 | 11 | ASSPHGQGAAF